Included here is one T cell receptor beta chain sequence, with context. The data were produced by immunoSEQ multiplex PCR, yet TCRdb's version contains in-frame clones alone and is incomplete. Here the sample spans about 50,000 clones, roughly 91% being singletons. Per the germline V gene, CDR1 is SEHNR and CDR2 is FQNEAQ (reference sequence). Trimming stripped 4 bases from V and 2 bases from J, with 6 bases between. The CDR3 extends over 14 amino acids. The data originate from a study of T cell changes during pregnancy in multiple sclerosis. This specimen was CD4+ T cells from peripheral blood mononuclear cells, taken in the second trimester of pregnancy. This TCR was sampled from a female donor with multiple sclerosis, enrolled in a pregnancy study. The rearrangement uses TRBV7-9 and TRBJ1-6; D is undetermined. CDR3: CASSSGTYNSPLHF. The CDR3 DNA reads TGTGCCAGCAGCTCGGGGACCTATAATTCACCCCTCCACTTT.